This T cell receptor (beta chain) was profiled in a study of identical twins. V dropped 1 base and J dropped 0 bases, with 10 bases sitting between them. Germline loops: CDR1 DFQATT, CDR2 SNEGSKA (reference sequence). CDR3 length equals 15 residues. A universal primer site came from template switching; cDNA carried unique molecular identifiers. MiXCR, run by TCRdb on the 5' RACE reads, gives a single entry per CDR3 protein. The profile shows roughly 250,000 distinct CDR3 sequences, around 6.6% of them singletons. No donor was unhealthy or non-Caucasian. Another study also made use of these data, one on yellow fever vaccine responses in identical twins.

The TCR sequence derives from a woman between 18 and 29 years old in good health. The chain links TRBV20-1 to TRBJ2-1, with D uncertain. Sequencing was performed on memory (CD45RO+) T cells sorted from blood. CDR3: CSARGGPNSYNEQFF. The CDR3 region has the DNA TGCAGTGCTAGAGGTGGTCCCAACTCCTACAATGAGCAGTTCTTC.